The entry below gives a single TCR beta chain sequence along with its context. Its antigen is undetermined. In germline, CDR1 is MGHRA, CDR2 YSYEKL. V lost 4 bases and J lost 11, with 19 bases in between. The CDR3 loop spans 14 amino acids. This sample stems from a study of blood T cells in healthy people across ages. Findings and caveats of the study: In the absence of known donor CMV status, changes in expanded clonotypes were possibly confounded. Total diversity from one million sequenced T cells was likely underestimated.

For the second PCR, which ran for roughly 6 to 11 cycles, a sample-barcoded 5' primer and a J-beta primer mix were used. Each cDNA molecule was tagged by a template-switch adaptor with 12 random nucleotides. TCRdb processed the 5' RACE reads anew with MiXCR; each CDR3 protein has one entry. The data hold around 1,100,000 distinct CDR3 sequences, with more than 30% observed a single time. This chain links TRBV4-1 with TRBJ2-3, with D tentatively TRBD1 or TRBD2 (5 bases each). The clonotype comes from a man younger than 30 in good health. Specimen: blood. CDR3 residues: CASSPPGTLIGQYF. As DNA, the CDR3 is TGCGCCAGCAGCCCCCCAGGGACCCTTATCGGGCAGTATTTT.